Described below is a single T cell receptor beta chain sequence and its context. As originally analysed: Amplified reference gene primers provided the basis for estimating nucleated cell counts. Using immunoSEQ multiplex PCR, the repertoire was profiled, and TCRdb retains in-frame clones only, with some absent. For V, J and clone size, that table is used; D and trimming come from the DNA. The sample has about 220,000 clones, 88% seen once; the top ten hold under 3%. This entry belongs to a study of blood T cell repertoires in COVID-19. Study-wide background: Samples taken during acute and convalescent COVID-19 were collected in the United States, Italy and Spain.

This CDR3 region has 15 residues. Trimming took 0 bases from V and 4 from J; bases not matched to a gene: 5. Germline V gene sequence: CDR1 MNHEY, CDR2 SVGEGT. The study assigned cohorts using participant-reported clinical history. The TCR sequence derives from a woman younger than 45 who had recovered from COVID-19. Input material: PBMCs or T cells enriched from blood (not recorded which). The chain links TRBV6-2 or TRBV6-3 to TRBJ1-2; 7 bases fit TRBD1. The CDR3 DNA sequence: TGTGCCAGCAGTTACTCGAAGACAGGGTTCTATGGCTACACCTTC. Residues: CASSYSKTGFYGYTF.